This passage covers 8 T cell receptor beta chains from one sample sequenced in a study of spatial heterogeneity in lung cancer. The time point: sample taken at primary tumor resection. Whole RNA obtained from tumor, nontumor lung or frozen PBMC underwent sequencing without sorting. TCRdb redid the calling of the 5' RACE reads with MiXCR, one entry per CDR3 protein. The data contain roughly 75,000 distinct CDR3 sequences, roughly 13% of them seen just once; the ten biggest clones take up 7.2%. Sequenced here: PBMCs, sampled at surgery. These TCRs come from a male donor with early-stage non-small cell lung cancer.

The V call is TRBV11-3, the J call TRBJ2-1, with TRBD2 matching over 12 bases. Trimming removed 5 bases from V and 8 bases from J; junction bases left unmatched: 10. The CDR3 contains 16 residues. Germline values: CDR1 SGHNT, CDR2 YENEEA. Here the CDR3 reads CASSPGSTSGGDEQFF. CDR3 sequence (DNA): TGTGCCAGCAGCCCAGGATCGACTAGCGGGGGCGATGAGCAGTTCTTC.

This clonotype has at least ten counts. The chain combines TRBV5-6 with TRBJ1-2, with no clear D. V was clipped by 4 bases and J by 1 base, with 11 bases between them. The CDR3 runs 14 residues. Germline CDR1 SGHDT, CDR2 YYEEEE. CDR3 nucleotide sequence: TGTGCCAGCAGCCCGCCGACGGATAACTATGGCTACACCTTC. It specifies CASSPPTDNYGYTF.

This clonotype occurred many times. The chain has TRBV29-1 and TRBJ1-3; D not certain. V lost 4 bases to trimming and J lost 0 bases, with 13 bases between them. This CDR3 spans 15 amino acids. Germline assignment: CDR1 SQVTM and CDR2 ANQGSEA. The CDR3 sequence is CSVVFGLGSGNTIYF. In nucleotides, the CDR3 is TGCAGCGTTGTCTTCGGTCTCGGCTCTGGAAACACCATATATTTT.

Only one count was recorded for this clonotype. The chain carries TRBV6-1 and TRBJ2-2; 12 nucleotides match TRBD2. The CDR3 consists of 15 residues. V shed 6 bases and J 5 bases; nucleotides not matched to a gene: 4. Germline CDR1 reads MNHNS; CDR2 reads SASEGT. The CDR3, as DNA: TGTGCCAGCAGCTTCACTAGCGGGAGGACCGGGGAGCTGTTTTTT. Protein product: CASSFTSGRTGELFF.

The chain links TRBV18 to TRBJ1-1; D call uncertain. CDR3 size: 13 residues. V lost 3 bases and J lost 8, with 13 bases in between. Germline V gene sequence: CDR1 KGHSH, CDR2 LQKENI. The CDR3 sequence: CASSPPGTEEAFF. In DNA, the CDR3 is TGTGCCAGCTCACCGCCAGGAACAGAAGAAGCTTTCTTT.

This clonotype was counted at least ten times. V gene TRBV5-1 combines with J gene TRBJ1-1; a weak D match, TRBD1 (5 bases). The CDR3 has 14 residues. The germline CDR1 and CDR2 sequences are SGHRS and YFSETQ. The V end lost 4 bases, the J end lost 3 bases, and 13 bases lay between the germline ends. The CDR3 loop reads CASSRDGSYTEAFF. DNA of the CDR3: TGCGCCAGCAGCCGGGACGGAAGTTACACTGAAGCTTTCTTT.

This clonotype turned up a few times. V gene TRBV20-1 combines with J gene TRBJ1-2; D is unclear. V shed 0 bases and J shed 4 bases, with 18 bases lying between them. This CDR3 has 16 residues. Germline lookup yields CDR1 DFQATT and CDR2 SNEGSKA (reference sequence). CDR3 nucleotide sequence: TGCAGTGCTAGAGACTTGGGAAGGGCGGGAAGCTATGGCTACACCTTC. Its protein is CSARDLGRAGSYGYTF.

V is TRBV27 and J is TRBJ2-1; 7 nucleotides agree with TRBD2. The CDR3 contains 16 residues. Per the germline V gene, CDR1 is MNHEY and CDR2 is SMNVEV (reference sequence). J was trimmed by 5 bases and V by 5 bases; bases with no gene match: 12. CDR3 coding DNA: TGTGCCAGCAGTCCGCTACTAGCGCCATTCAACAATGAGCAGTTCTTC. This sequence encodes CASSPLLAPFNNEQFF.